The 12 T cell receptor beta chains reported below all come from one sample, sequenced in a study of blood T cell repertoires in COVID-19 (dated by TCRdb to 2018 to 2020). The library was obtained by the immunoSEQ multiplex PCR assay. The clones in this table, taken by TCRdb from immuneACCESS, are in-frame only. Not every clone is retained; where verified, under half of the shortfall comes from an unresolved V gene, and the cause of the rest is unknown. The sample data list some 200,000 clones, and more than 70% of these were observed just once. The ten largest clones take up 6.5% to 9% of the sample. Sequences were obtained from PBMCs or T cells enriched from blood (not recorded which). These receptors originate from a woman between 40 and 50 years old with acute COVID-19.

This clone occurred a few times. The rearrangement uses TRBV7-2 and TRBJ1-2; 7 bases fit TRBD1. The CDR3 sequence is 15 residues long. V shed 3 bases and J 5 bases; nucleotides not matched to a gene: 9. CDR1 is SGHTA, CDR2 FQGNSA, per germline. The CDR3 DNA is TGTGCCAGCAGCTTTAGTCGGGACAGCCAATATGGCTACACCTTC. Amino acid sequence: CASSFSRDSQYGYTF.

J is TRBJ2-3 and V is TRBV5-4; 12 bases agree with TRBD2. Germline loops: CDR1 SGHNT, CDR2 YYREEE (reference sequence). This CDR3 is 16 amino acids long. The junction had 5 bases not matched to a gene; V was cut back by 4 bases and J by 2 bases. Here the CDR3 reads CASSPSGGGPTDTQYF. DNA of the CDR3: TGTGCCAGCAGCCCTAGCGGGGGGGGCCCCACAGATACGCAGTATTTT.

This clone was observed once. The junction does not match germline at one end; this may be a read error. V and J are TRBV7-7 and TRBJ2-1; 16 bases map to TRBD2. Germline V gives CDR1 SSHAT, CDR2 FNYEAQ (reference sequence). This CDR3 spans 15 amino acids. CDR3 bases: TGTGCTAGCAGCGACGGGACTAGCGGGAGGGATGAGCAGTTCTTC. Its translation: CASSDGTSGRDEQFF. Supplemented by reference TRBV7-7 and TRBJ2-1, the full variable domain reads GAGVSQSPRYKVTKRGQDVTLRCDPISSHATLYWYQQALGQGPEFLTYFNYEAQPDKSGLPSDRFSAERPEGSISTLTIQRTEQRDSAMYRCASSDGTSGRDEQFFGPGTRLTVL.

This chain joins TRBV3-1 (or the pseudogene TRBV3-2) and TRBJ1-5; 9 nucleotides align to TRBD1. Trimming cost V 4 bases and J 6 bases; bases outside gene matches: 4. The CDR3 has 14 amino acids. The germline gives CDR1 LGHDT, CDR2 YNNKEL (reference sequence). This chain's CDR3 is CASSPNRGRQPQHF. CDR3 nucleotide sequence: TGTGCCAGCAGCCCCAACAGGGGGCGTCAGCCCCAGCATTTT.

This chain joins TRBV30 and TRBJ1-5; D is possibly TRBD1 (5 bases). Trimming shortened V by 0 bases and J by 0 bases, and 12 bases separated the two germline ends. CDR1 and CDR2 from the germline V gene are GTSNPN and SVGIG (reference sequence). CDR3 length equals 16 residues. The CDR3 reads CAWSVGAVYSNQPQHF. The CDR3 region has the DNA TGTGCCTGGAGTGTTGGGGCAGTCTATAGCAATCAGCCCCAGCATTTT.

The CDR3 sequence: CASPAGRENTGELFF. The DNA of the CDR3 is TGTGCCAGCCCCGCGGGCCGAGAGAACACCGGGGAGCTGTTTTTT. The genes are TRBV18 and TRBJ2-2; tentatively, D is TRBD2 (5 bases). Germline V gene data show CDR1 as KGHSH and CDR2 as LQKENI. The CDR3 has 15 residues. Trimming took off 8 bases at V and 1 base at J, with 14 bases between the two ends.

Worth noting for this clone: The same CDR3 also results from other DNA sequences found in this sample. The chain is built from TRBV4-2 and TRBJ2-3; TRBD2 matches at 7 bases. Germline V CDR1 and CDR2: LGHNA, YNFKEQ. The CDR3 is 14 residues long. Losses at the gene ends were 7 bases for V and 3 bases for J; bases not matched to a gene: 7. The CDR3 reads CASKREENTDTQYF. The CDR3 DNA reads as TGTGCCAGCAAACGGGAGGAGAATACAGATACGCAGTATTTT.

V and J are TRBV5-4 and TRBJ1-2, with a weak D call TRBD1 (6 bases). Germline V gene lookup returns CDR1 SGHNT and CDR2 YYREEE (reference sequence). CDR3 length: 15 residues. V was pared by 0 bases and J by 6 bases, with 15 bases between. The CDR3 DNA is TGTGCCAGCAGCTTGGTCGGGAGGACAGTCCATGGCTACACCTTC. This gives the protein CASSLVGRTVHGYTF. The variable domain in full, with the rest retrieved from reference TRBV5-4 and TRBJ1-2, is ETGVTQSPTHLIKTRGQQVTLRCSSQSGHNTVSWYQQALGQGPQFIFQYYREEENGRGNFPPRFSGLQFPNYSSELNVNALELDDSALYLCASSLVGRTVHGYTFGSGTRLTVV.

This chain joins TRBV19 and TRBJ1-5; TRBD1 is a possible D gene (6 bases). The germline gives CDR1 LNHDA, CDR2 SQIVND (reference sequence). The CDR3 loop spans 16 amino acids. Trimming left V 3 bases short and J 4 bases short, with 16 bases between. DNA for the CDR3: TGTGCCAGTAGTATTAAGCGGGGGGCGGTTAATCAGCCCCAGCATTTT. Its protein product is CASSIKRGAVNQPQHF. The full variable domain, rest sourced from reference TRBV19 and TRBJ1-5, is DGGITQSPKYLFRKEGQNVTLSCEQNLNHDAMYWYRQDPGQGLRLIYYSQIVNDFQKGDIAEGYSVSREKKESFPLTVTSAQKNPTAFYLCASSIKRGAVNQPQHFGDGTRLSIL.

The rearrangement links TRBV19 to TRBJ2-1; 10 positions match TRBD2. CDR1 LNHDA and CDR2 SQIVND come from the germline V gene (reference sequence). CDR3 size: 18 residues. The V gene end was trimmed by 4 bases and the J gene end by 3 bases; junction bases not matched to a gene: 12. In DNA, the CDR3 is TGTGCCAGTAGTACTGGGCTAGCGGGGGATCCTGGCTACAATGAGCAGTTCTTC. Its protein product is CASSTGLAGDPGYNEQFF.

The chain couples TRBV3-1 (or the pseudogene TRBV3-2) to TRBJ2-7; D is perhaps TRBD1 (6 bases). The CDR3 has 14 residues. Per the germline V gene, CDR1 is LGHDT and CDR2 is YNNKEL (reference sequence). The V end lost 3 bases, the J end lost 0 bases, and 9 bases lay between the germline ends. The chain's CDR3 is CASSHWDNSYEQYF. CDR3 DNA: TGTGCCAGCAGCCACTGGGACAACTCCTACGAGCAGTACTTC.

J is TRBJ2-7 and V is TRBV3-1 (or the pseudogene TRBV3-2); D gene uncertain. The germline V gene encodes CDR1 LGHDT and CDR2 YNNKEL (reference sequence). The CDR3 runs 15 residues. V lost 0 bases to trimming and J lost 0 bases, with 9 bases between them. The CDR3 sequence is CASSQEQTNSYEQYF. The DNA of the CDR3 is TGTGCCAGCAGCCAAGAACAGACGAACTCCTACGAGCAGTACTTC.